This entry lists 31 T cell receptor beta chains sequenced from one sample in a study of shared clonotypes between healthy human individuals. Sequencing used immunoSEQ multiplex PCR; TCRdb keeps in-frame clones, though not all of them. The repertoire consists of approximately 1.4 million clones, with about 98% occurring once and the leading ten covering about 0.42%. Material: naive CD4+ T cells sorted from blood. Subset of the sample: CD45RA+ positively selected. The receptors stem from a man aged 25-45 years in good health.

The V and J genes are TRBV27 and TRBJ2-7, with 7 bases fitting TRBD2. This CDR3 region has 18 residues. CDR1 is MNHEY and CDR2 is SMNVEV in the germline V gene (reference sequence). V lost 1 base and J lost 0; bases outside the gene matches: 12. In nucleotides, the CDR3 is TGTGCCAGCAGTTTATTACGAAACGGACTAGGGAGCTCCTACGAGCAGTACTTC. This encodes CASSLLRNGLGSSYEQYF.

J is TRBJ2-5 and V is TRBV27, with TRBD1 as a possible D gene (5 bases). This CDR3 spans 14 amino acids. The V end lost 5 bases, the J end lost 4 bases, and 14 bases lay between the germline ends. Germline values: CDR1 MNHEY, CDR2 SMNVEV (reference sequence). The CDR3 loop is CASSPTQRGETQYF. For the CDR3, the DNA is TGTGCCAGCAGTCCGACCCAAAGGGGAGAGACCCAGTACTTC.

The rearrangement joins TRBV6-5 to TRBJ2-2; D is tentatively TRBD1 or TRBD2 (5 bases each). The V end was cut by 5 bases, the J end by 1 base, with 11 bases between. The germline gives CDR1 MNHEY, CDR2 SVGAGI. This CDR3 has 15 residues. In nucleotides, the CDR3 is TGTGCCAGCAGTCCGGGACGTCAGAACACCGGGGAGCTGTTTTTT. It codes for CASSPGRQNTGELFF.

This clone was observed once. V and J are TRBV7-9 and TRBJ2-2, with D uncertain. Germline V CDR1 and CDR2: SEHNR, FQNEAQ (reference sequence). The CDR3 spans 17 residues. Trimming removed 5 bases from V and 7 bases from J, with 23 bases in between. The CDR3 spells CASSGSGRPPRSGELFF. CDR3 bases: TGTGCCAGCAGCGGCTCTGGGCGACCGCCCCGGAGCGGGGAGCTGTTTTTT. Full variable domain (outside the CDR3, taken from reference TRBV7-9 and TRBJ2-2): DTGVSQNPRHKITKRGQNVTFRCDPISEHNRLYWYRQTLGQGPEFLTYFQNEAQLEKSRLLSDRFSAERPKGSFSTLEIQRTEQGDSAMYLCASSGSGRPPRSGELFFGEGSRLTVL.

Comment on this clone: Other DNA sequences in this sample translate to the same CDR3. The chain is built from TRBV20-1 and TRBJ2-7; no definite D call. Germline CDR1 is DFQATT and CDR2 is SNEGSKA (reference sequence). The CDR3 contains 10 residues. V shed 3 bases and J shed 4 bases, with 4 bases lying between them. The CDR3 loop is CSASGYEQYF. In DNA, the CDR3 is TGCAGTGCTAGCGGGTACGAGCAGTACTTC.

Only one count was recorded for this clone. The identical CDR3 is also encoded by other nucleotide sequences in the sample. The V gene is TRBV28, the J gene TRBJ2-7; D is undetermined. The germline gives CDR1 MDHEN, CDR2 SYDVKM. Trimming left V 2 bases short and J 4 bases short, with 6 bases between. This CDR3 has 12 residues. CDR3 sequence (DNA): TGTGCCAGCAGTTTAGGCCGATACGAGCAGTACTTC. Translation gives CASSLGRYEQYF.

The genes are TRBV10-1 and TRBJ2-1; TRBD2 matches at 8 bases. Germline V gives CDR1 WNHNN, CDR2 SYGVQD (reference sequence). Trimming took 7 bases from V and 9 from J; bases not matched to a gene: 8. The CDR3 covers 13 residues. CDR3 nucleotides: TGCGCCAGCACCTCCCGGGGGGGTGGTGAGCAGTTCTTC. Amino acid sequence: CASTSRGGGEQFF.

This chain joins TRBV7-2 and TRBJ2-5; D may be TRBD1 (6 bases). The germline gives CDR1 SGHTA, CDR2 FQGNSA. CDR3 length: 15 residues. The V end lost 7 bases, the J end lost 1 base, and 16 bases lay between the germline ends. In DNA form, the CDR3 reads TGTGCCAGCATTCCCCAGGGGCACCCCCAAGAGACCCAGTACTTC. Its translation: CASIPQGHPQETQYF.

This chain connects TRBV27 to TRBJ1-2; no reliable D call. Looked up from germline, CDR1 is MNHEY and CDR2 is SMNVEV (reference sequence). The CDR3 has 14 amino acids. Trimming stripped 3 bases from V and 3 bases from J, with 11 bases between. The CDR3: CASSFSWMDYGYTF. CDR3 DNA: TGTGCCAGCAGTTTCTCGTGGATGGACTATGGCTACACCTTC.

This clone appeared a single time. This sample includes further DNA sequences coding for the same CDR3. V usage is TRBV29-1 and J usage is TRBJ1-2; D gene uncertain. From germline, CDR1 is SQVTM and CDR2 ANQGSEA. Trimming removed 2 bases from V and 5 bases from J, with 6 bases in between. This CDR3 spans 11 amino acids. CDR3 residues: CSVEQGYGYTF. The CDR3, as DNA: TGCAGCGTTGAACAAGGGTATGGCTACACCTTC.

The V and J genes are TRBV6-6 and TRBJ1-2; D is perhaps TRBD1 (6 bases). CDR1 and CDR2 from the germline V gene are MNHNY and SVGAGI (reference sequence). The CDR3 is 12 amino acids. Trimming removed 5 bases at V and 7 bases at J, with 11 bases between. The CDR3 is CASSDRTAGYTF. CDR3 nucleotides: TGTGCCAGCAGTGACAGGACGGCTGGCTACACCTTC.

The V and J genes are TRBV10-3 and TRBJ2-7; no reliable D call. The CDR3 is made up of 12 amino acids. Germline CDR1 ENHRY, CDR2 SYGVKD. V lost 2 bases and J lost 6, with 8 bases in between. In nucleotides, the CDR3 is TGTGCCATCAGTGAGGCAGTAGGCGAGCAGTACTTC. It is translated as CAISEAVGEQYF.

The genes are TRBV7-8 and TRBJ2-3; D gene unclear. CDR1 is SGHVS and CDR2 is FQNEAQ in the germline V gene. CDR3 length: 14 residues. Trimming stripped 2 bases from V and 6 bases from J, with 12 bases between. Here the CDR3 DNA reads TGTGCCAGCAGCTTACCAGCAGATCGGGATACGCAGTATTTT. This encodes CASSLPADRDTQYF.

V and J are TRBV21-1 and TRBJ1-5; the D call TRBD1 from the table was never checked on the DNA. TRBV21-1 is labeled a pseudogene. The CDR3 is made up of 21 amino acids. The CDR3 nucleotides are TGTGCCAGCAGCAAAGGGGGCCCAGGGGTCAGAACAGGCAGGAGCAATCAGCCCCAGCATTTT. It specifies CASSKGGPGVRTGRSNQPQHF.

In regard to this clone: This specimen includes other DNA sequences encoding the same CDR3. This rearrangement joins TRBV18 to TRBJ2-7, with 11 positions matching TRBD1. This CDR3 has 14 residues. Germline CDR1 reads KGHSH; CDR2 reads LQKENI. The J segment lost 7 bases and the V segment lost 3 bases, leaving 5 bases of the junction unmatched. The CDR3 spells CASSPGQGAWEQYF. The CDR3 region has the DNA TGTGCCAGCTCACCTGGACAGGGGGCTTGGGAGCAGTACTTC.

Here the CDR3 DNA reads TGTGCCAGCAGTTACTTGCAGCCCGGACAGCCCCAGCATTTT. Its translation is CASSYLQPGQPQHF. The V gene is TRBV6-5, the J gene TRBJ1-5; D uncertain. CDR1 is MNHEY, CDR2 SVGAGI, per germline. The CDR3 totals 14 residues. Trimming cost V 1 base and J 7 bases, with 11 bases left between them.

The chain carries TRBV6-5 and TRBJ2-1; 11 bases are a match to TRBD1. The CDR3 contains 15 residues. J lost 7 bases, V lost 2 bases, and 4 bases had no gene match. Germline V lookup: CDR1 MNHEY, CDR2 SVGAGI. The chain's CDR3 is CASSYGWDRGNEQFF. The CDR3 bases are TGTGCCAGCAGTTACGGGTGGGACAGGGGGAATGAGCAGTTCTTC.

V and J are TRBV28 and TRBJ1-5, with 8 bases aligning to TRBD1. CDR1 is MDHEN, CDR2 SYDVKM, per germline. The CDR3 runs 14 residues. After removal of 5 bases from V and 5 bases from J, the junction contained 5 bases not matched to a gene. Written as DNA, the CDR3 is TGTGCCAGCAGTCCGGGACAGGATTATCAGCCCCAGCATTTT. It is translated as CASSPGQDYQPQHF.

The chain uses TRBV19 and TRBJ1-5, with D maybe TRBD1 (5 bases). Germline CDR1 is LNHDA and CDR2 is SQIVND (reference sequence). Trimming removed 6 bases from V and 8 bases from J, with 20 bases in between. This CDR3 comprises 15 residues. The chain's CDR3 is CASRLGSGVREPQHF. The CDR3 DNA sequence: TGTGCCAGTAGACTCGGGTCGGGGGTTAGGGAGCCCCAGCATTTT.

This rearrangement joins TRBV18 to TRBJ2-1; D is unresolved. The CDR3 is 14 amino acids. Trimming took 0 bases from V and 4 from J, leaving 7 bases between them. The germline gives CDR1 KGHSH, CDR2 LQKENI. CDR3 in DNA: TGTGCCAGCTCACCACCTACCTATTACAATGAGCAGTTCTTC. Translation gives CASSPPTYYNEQFF.

The chain joins TRBV19 to TRBJ2-1, with TRBD2 matching over 7 bases. Germline CDR1 LNHDA, CDR2 SQIVND (reference sequence). The CDR3 covers 16 residues. V dropped 4 bases and J dropped 6; count of bases not matched to a gene: 12. The CDR3 protein is CASSNPGGGRRNEQFF. The CDR3, as DNA: TGTGCCAGTAGTAACCCCGGGGGAGGGAGACGCAATGAGCAGTTCTTC.

The gene calls are TRBV19 and TRBJ2-6, with 9 bases aligning to TRBD1. Germline loops: CDR1 LNHDA, CDR2 SQIVND (reference sequence). The trim removed 2 bases at V and 2 bases at J, leaving 7 bases unmatched. This CDR3 spans 18 amino acids. CDR3 DNA sequence: TGTGCCAGTAGTATACCCAGACAGGGGGAGGCTGGGGCCAACGTCCTGACTTTC. It codes for CASSIPRQGEAGANVLTF.

The gene calls are TRBV7-2 and TRBJ1-4, with 7 bases lining up with TRBD1. The CDR3 totals 15 residues. From germline, CDR1 is SGHTA and CDR2 FQGNSA. With 5 bases clipped from V and 6 bases from J, the junction kept 9 bases outside the gene matches. CDR3 in DNA: TGTGCCAGCAGCATGGGAGGGGGCGCGTATGAAAAACTGTTTTTT. Amino acids: CASSMGGGAYEKLFF.

The chain has TRBV7-9 and TRBJ1-4; D is unresolved. CDR1 is SEHNR and CDR2 is FQNEAQ in the germline V gene (reference sequence). V lost 5 bases to trimming and J lost 3 bases, with 13 bases between them. The CDR3 sequence is 15 residues long. The CDR3: CASSARGIANEKLFF. For the CDR3, the DNA is TGTGCCAGCAGCGCCCGGGGTATTGCTAATGAAAAACTGTTTTTT. Based on the CDR3 plus reference TRBV7-9 and TRBJ1-4, the full variable domain is DTGVSQNPRHKITKRGQNVTFRCDPISEHNRLYWYRQTLGQGPEFLTYFQNEAQLEKSRLLSDRFSAERPKGSFSTLEIQRTEQGDSAMYLCASSARGIANEKLFFGSGTQLSVL.

The chain couples TRBV28 to TRBJ1-1, with D hard to call. This CDR3 contains 13 residues. Trimming removed 3 bases from V and 5 bases from J, with 10 bases in between. Germline assignment: CDR1 MDHEN and CDR2 SYDVKM. The CDR3 spells CASSFSTGTEAFF. In DNA, the CDR3 is TGTGCCAGCAGTTTCTCTACCGGGACTGAAGCTTTCTTT.

The chain has TRBV19 and TRBJ1-5; possibly TRBD1 for D (6 bases). This CDR3 spans 12 amino acids. Germline V gene lookup returns CDR1 LNHDA and CDR2 SQIVND (reference sequence). Trimming left V 6 bases short and J 15 bases short, with 18 bases between. CDR3: CASRTLSGVGHF. Here the CDR3 DNA reads TGTGCCAGTAGGACCCTCTCAGGGGTCGGGCATTTT.

In nucleotides, the CDR3 is TGTGCCAGCAGTTATTATGGTGGGGGGCTGTCCTACGAGCAGTACTTC. It translates to CASSYYGGGLSYEQYF. V is TRBV28 and J is TRBJ2-7; either TRBD1 or TRBD2 may supply D (6 bases each). Germline assignment: CDR1 MDHEN and CDR2 SYDVKM. This CDR3 has 16 amino acids. With 4 bases removed from V and 1 base from J, the gap between germline ends came to 17 bases.

This chain connects TRBV5-4 to TRBJ1-2, with D possibly matching TRBD1 (6 bases). Germline CDR1 SGHNT, CDR2 YYREEE (reference sequence). Trimming pared 2 bases from V and 8 bases from J, leaving 16 bases between. This CDR3 is built from 14 residues. CDR3 region: CASSFNREGMGYTF. CDR3 nucleotides: TGTGCCAGCAGCTTTAACAGGGAGGGGATGGGCTACACCTTC.

V usage is TRBV15 and J usage is TRBJ2-7, with 11 bases matching TRBD2. V was pared by 1 base and J by 6 bases, with 11 bases of the junction left unmatched. The CDR3 runs to 17 residues. Germline-derived CDR1 and CDR2 are LNHNV and YYDKDF (reference sequence). The CDR3 reads CATSRGGSGRALGEQYF. DNA of the CDR3: TGTGCCACCAGCAGAGGGGGTAGCGGGAGGGCCCTCGGCGAGCAGTACTTC. Supplemented by reference TRBV15 and TRBJ2-7, the full variable domain reads DAMVIQNPRYQVTQFGKPVTLSCSQTLNHNVMYWYQQKSSQAPKLLFHYYDKDFNNEADTPDNFQSRRPNTSFCFLDIRSPGLGDTAMYLCATSRGGSGRALGEQYFGPGTRLTVT.

The chain is built from TRBV7-8 and TRBJ1-2; D is unclear. CDR3 length equals 13 residues. The V end lost 5 bases, the J end lost 6 bases, and 13 bases lay between the germline ends. CDR1 and CDR2 from the germline V gene are SGHVS and FQNEAQ. CDR3: CASSRDRAHGYTF. CDR3 DNA: TGTGCCAGCAGCCGGGATAGGGCGCATGGCTACACCTTC.

The chain recombines TRBV28 with TRBJ2-2; D gene uncertain. V lost 3 bases, J lost 11 bases, and 13 bases lay in between. Looked up from germline, CDR1 is MDHEN and CDR2 is SYDVKM. This CDR3 has 13 residues. The CDR3 loop reads CASSLDEIRELFF. The CDR3 region has the DNA TGTGCCAGCAGTTTGGATGAAATTCGAGAGCTGTTTTTT.